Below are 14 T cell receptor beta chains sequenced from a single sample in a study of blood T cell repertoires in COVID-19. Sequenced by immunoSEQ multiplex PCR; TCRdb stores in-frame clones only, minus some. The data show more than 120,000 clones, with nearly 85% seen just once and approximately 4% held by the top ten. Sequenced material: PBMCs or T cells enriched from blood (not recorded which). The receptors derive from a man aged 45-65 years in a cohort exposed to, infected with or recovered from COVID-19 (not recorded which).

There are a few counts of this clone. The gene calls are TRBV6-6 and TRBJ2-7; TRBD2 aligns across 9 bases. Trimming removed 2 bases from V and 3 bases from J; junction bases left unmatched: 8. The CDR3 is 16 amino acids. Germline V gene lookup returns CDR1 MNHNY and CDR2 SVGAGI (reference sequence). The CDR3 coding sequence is TGTGCCAGCAGTTACCCGAAGGGACTAGCTAACTACGAGCAGTACTTC. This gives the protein CASSYPKGLANYEQYF.

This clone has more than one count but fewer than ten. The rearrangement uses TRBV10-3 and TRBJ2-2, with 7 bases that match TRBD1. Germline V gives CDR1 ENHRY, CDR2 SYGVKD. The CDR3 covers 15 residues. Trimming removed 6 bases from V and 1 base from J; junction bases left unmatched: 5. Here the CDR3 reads CAIRDRTGNTGELFF. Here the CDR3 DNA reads TGTGCCATCAGGGATCGGACAGGGAACACCGGGGAGCTGTTTTTT.

CDR3 residues: CAWSVRAGMTYEQYF. The CDR3 coding sequence is TGTGCCTGGAGTGTTCGTGCGGGGATGACCTACGAGCAGTACTTC. The genes are TRBV30 and TRBJ2-7; weak D call: TRBD2 (6 bases). Trimming shortened V by 0 bases and J by 2 bases, and 14 bases separated the two germline ends. Germline CDR1 reads GTSNPN; CDR2 reads SVGIG (reference sequence). CDR3 size: 15 residues.

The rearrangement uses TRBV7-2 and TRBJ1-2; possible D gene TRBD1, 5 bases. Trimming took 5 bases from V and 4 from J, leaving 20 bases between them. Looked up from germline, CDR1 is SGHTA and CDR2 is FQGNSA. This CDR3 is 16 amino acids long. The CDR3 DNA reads TGTGCCAGCAGCCCATGGGGGTTGGCTAGCGGCTATGGCTACACCTTC. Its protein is CASSPWGLASGYGYTF.

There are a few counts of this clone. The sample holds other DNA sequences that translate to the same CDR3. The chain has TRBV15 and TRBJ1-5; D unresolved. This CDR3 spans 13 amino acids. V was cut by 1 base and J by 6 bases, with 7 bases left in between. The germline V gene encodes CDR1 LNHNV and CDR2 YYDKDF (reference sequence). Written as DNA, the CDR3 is TGTGCCACCAGCAGAGGGGGAGGTCAGCCCCAGCATTTT. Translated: CATSRGGGQPQHF.

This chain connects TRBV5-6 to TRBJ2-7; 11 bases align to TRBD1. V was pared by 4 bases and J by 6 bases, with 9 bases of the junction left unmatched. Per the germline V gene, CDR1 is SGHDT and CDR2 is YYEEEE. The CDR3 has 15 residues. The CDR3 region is CASSAGQGAGSEQYF. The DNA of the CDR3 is TGTGCCAGCAGCGCCGGACAGGGGGCAGGGAGCGAGCAGTACTTC. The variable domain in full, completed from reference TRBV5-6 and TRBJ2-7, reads DAGVTQSPTHLIKTRGQQVTLRCSPKSGHDTVSWYQQALGQGPQFIFQYYEEEERQRGNFPDRFSGHQFPNYSSELNVNALLLGDSALYLCASSAGQGAGSEQYFGPGTRLTVT.

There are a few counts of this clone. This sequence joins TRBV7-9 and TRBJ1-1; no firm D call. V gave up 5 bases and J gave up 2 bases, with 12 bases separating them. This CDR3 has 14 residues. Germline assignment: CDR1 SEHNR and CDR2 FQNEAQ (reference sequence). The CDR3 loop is CASSPGSSNTEAFF. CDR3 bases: TGTGCCAGCAGCCCAGGAAGTAGTAACACTGAAGCTTTCTTT.

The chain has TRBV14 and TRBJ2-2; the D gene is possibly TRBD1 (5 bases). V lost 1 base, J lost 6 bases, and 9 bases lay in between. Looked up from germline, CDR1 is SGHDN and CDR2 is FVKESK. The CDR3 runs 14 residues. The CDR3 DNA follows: TGTGCCAGCAGCCAAGCCAGGGCAGCCGGGGAGCTGTTTTTT. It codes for CASSQARAAGELFF.

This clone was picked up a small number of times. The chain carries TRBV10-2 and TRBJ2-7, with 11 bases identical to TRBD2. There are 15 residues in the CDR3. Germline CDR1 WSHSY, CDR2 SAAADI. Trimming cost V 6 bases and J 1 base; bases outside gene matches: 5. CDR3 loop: CASRRLAGGSYEQYF. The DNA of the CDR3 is TGCGCCAGCAGACGGCTAGCGGGGGGATCCTACGAGCAGTACTTC.

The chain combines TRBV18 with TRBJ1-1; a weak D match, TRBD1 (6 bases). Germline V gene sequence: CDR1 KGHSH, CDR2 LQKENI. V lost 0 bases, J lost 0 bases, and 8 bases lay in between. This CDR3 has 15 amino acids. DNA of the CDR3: TGTGCCAGCTCACCACCTGGGACATTGAACACTGAAGCTTTCTTT. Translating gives CASSPPGTLNTEAFF.

CDR3 coding DNA: TGTGCCAGCAGCCGCACCACAGGGAATGAAAAACTGTTTTTT. Its protein is CASSRTTGNEKLFF. The J gene is TRBJ1-4, the V gene TRBV4-2; D possibly corresponds to TRBD1 (6 bases). This CDR3 is built from 14 residues. Per the germline V gene, CDR1 is LGHNA and CDR2 is YNFKEQ. V was pared by 4 bases and J by 5 bases, with 11 bases between.

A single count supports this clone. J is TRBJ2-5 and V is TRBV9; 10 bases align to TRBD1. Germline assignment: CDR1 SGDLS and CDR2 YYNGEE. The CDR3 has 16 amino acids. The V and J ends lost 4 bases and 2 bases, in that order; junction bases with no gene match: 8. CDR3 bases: TGTGCCAGCAGCTTCAGACAGGGGGCCAGTCAAGAGACCCAGTACTTC. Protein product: CASSFRQGASQETQYF.

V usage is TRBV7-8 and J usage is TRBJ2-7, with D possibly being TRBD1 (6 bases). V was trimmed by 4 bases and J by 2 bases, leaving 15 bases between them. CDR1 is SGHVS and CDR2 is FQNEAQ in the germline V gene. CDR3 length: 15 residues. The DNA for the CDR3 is TGTGCCAGCAGCTCAGCACCCGGACAGACCTACGAGCAGTACTTC. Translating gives CASSSAPGQTYEQYF.

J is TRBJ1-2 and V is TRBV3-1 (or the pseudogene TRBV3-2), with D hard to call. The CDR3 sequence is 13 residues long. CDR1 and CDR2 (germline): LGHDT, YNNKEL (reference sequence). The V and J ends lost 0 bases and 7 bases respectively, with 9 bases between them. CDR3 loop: CASSQDPAGGYTF. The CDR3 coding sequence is TGTGCCAGCAGCCAAGATCCTGCGGGTGGCTACACCTTC.